A single sample is the source of the 21 T cell receptor beta chains below, sequenced in a study of Ad26.COV2.S vaccination and SARS-CoV-2 variants. Treatment of the sample: 15 to 20 received Ad26.COV2.S at low or high dose, single or two shots; roughly five received placebo; per-sample allocation not given. Samples came from day 63 after the first vaccine or placebo injection. Sequenced by immunoSEQ multiplex PCR; TCRdb stores in-frame clones only, minus some. The sample carries some 370,000 clones, about four fifths recorded once. The sample was peripheral blood, taken in a trial of Ad26.COV2.S vaccine versus placebo. These receptors originate from a person between 18 and 65 years old who received the Ad26.COV2.S COVID-19 vaccine or a placebo.

The chain joins TRBV6-5 to TRBJ1-5; D might be TRBD1 (5 bases). The ends were cut back, 7 bases at V and 3 bases at J, with 13 bases in the middle. There are 14 residues in the CDR3. Per germline, CDR1 MNHEY and CDR2 SVGAGI. The CDR3 loop is CASTGFEANQPQHF. CDR3 nucleotide sequence: TGTGCCAGCACAGGGTTCGAGGCCAATCAGCCCCAGCATTTT.

The rearrangement links TRBV30 to TRBJ1-2, with a possible D match to TRBD1 (5 bases). Germline CDR1 is GTSNPN and CDR2 is SVGIG (reference sequence). The CDR3 is 11 residues long. Between the trimmed V and J ends, which lost 4 bases and 8 bases, there was a span of 11 bases. CDR3 sequence: CAWTQGSGYTF. As DNA, the CDR3 is TGTGCCTGGACCCAGGGTAGCGGCTACACCTTC.

The chain joins TRBV12-3 or TRBV12-4 to TRBJ1-1; no definite D call. This CDR3 contains 13 residues. Trimming shortened V by 5 bases and J by 3 bases, and 10 bases separated the two germline ends. CDR3: CASSKVRDTEAFF. DNA for the CDR3: TGTGCCAGCAGTAAGGTCCGAGACACTGAAGCTTTCTTT.

The chain combines TRBV19 with TRBJ2-7; maybe TRBD2 (5 bases). V dropped 3 bases and J dropped 3 bases, with 6 bases sitting between them. The CDR3 contains 12 residues. The germline CDR1 and CDR2 sequences are LNHDA and SQIVND (reference sequence). CDR3 sequence (DNA): TGTGCCAGTAGTATTCGGGGCTACGAGCAGTACTTC. The encoded protein is CASSIRGYEQYF.

Only one count was recorded for this clone. V and J are TRBV6-1 and TRBJ1-2; D perhaps matches TRBD1 (6 bases). This CDR3 contains 15 residues. Trimming left V 1 base short and J 4 bases short, with 13 bases between. From germline, CDR1 is MNHNS and CDR2 SASEGT. CDR3 in amino acids: CASSEGLGGGYGYTF. The CDR3 nucleotides read TGTGCCAGCAGTGAAGGTCTAGGGGGAGGCTATGGCTACACCTTC.

The genes are TRBV6-4 and TRBJ2-1; D might be TRBD1 or TRBD2, each matching 6 bases. CDR1 MRHNA and CDR2 SNTAGT come from the germline V gene. The CDR3 contains 17 residues. V was shortened by 0 bases and J by 2 bases, with 14 bases between the two germline ends. The CDR3 region has the DNA TGTGCCAGCAGTGACTCCGCCGGGGGCCTACCCTACAATGAGCAGTTCTTC. Translating it yields CASSDSAGGLPYNEQFF.

V gene TRBV6-5 combines with J gene TRBJ1-2; tentatively, D is TRBD1 (5 bases). This CDR3 is 11 amino acids long. Germline V lookup: CDR1 MNHEY, CDR2 SVGAGI. Between the trimmed V and J ends, which lost 6 bases and 5 bases, there was a span of 7 bases. The CDR3 here is CASRQEYGYTF. CDR3 DNA: TGTGCCAGCAGACAGGAGTATGGCTACACCTTC.

The chain combines TRBV2 with TRBJ1-1, with TRBD1 as a possible D gene (6 bases). Germline lookup yields CDR1 SNHLY and CDR2 FYNNEI. CDR3 length equals 14 residues. V was cut by 7 bases and J by 1 base, with 13 bases left in between. The CDR3 bases are TGTGCCAGCATTCAGGAACAGGGGAACACTGAAGCTTTCTTT. It is translated as CASIQEQGNTEAFF.

The V gene is TRBV5-5, the J gene TRBJ2-1; TRBD1 matches 7 bases. The V segment lost 4 bases and the J segment 7 bases; nucleotides outside the gene matches: 14. The CDR3 loop spans 16 amino acids. CDR1 and CDR2 from the germline V gene are SGHKS and YYEKEE (reference sequence). CDR3 coding DNA: TGTGCCAGCAGCGCATTGATTCTTCCCAGGGGGAATGAGCAGTTCTTC. Translation: CASSALILPRGNEQFF.

The chain is built from TRBV13 and TRBJ2-7; D call uncertain. The germline gives CDR1 PRHDT, CDR2 FYEKMQ (reference sequence). The CDR3 extends over 13 amino acids. Trimming cost V 2 bases and J 0 bases, with 5 bases left between them. The CDR3 DNA follows: TGTGCCAGCAGCTTAACGGACTCCTACGAGCAGTACTTC. Protein: CASSLTDSYEQYF.

The chain uses TRBV6-6 and TRBJ1-1; D unclear. V lost 2 bases and J lost 11, with 9 bases in between. This CDR3 spans 11 amino acids. Germline values: CDR1 MNHNY, CDR2 SVGAGI (reference sequence). The CDR3 nucleotides read TGTGCCAGCAGTTACGCGGAGGTGGCTTTCTTT. Translated, it gives CASSYAEVAFF.

V and J are TRBV30 and TRBJ1-3, with 7 bases that match TRBD1. There are 15 residues in the CDR3. The V gene's germline CDR1 is GTSNPN and CDR2 SVGIG (reference sequence). The J segment lost 0 bases and the V segment lost 5 bases, leaving 7 bases of the junction unmatched. The CDR3 reads CAWGRQGHSGNTIYF. DNA for the CDR3: TGTGCCTGGGGACGACAGGGCCACTCTGGAAACACCATATATTTT.

This clone was observed a handful of times. The chain combines TRBV2 with TRBJ1-4, with unresolved D. The CDR3 length is 14 residues. V was cut by 4 bases and J by 4 bases, with 10 bases left in between. Germline CDR1 and CDR2: SNHLY and FYNNEI. CDR3 protein: CASSVRVLNEKLFF. CDR3 nucleotides: TGTGCCAGCAGTGTCCGGGTACTTAATGAAAAACTGTTTTTT.

The rearrangement joins TRBV7-6 to TRBJ1-2, with 7 bases aligning to TRBD1. The junction had 7 bases not matched to a gene; V was cut back by 5 bases and J by 1 base. Per germline, CDR1 SGHVS and CDR2 FNYEAQ. The CDR3 spans 15 residues. CDR3 residues: CASSPLDRVNYGYTF. CDR3 nucleotide sequence: TGTGCCAGCAGCCCCCTTGACAGGGTTAACTATGGCTACACCTTC.

V usage is TRBV2 and J usage is TRBJ2-7; the D is unclear. Germline V gives CDR1 SNHLY, CDR2 FYNNEI. This CDR3 contains 11 residues. Trimming left V 0 bases short and J 3 bases short, with 0 bases between. CDR3 DNA: TGTGCCAGCAGTGAAGCCTACGAGCAGTACTTC. It yields the protein CASSEAYEQYF.

This sequence joins TRBV7-3 and TRBJ2-3, with TRBD2 matching over 10 bases. With 5 bases clipped from V and 2 bases from J, the junction kept 16 bases outside the gene matches. Germline CDR1 is SGHTA and CDR2 is FQGTGA. This CDR3 has 19 amino acids. The CDR3 spells CASSRTGGASGRYTDTQYF. CDR3 bases: TGTGCCAGCAGCCGTACAGGGGGAGCTAGCGGGAGATACACAGATACGCAGTATTTT.

This clone was seen more than once but under ten times. The J gene is TRBJ1-3, the V gene TRBV5-1; D is uncertain. The ends were cut back, 5 bases at V and 5 bases at J, with 11 bases in the middle. From germline, CDR1 is SGHRS and CDR2 YFSETQ. This CDR3 has 13 amino acids. DNA of the CDR3: TGCGCCAGCAGGGACCTTATACGAAACACCATATATTTT. Translation gives CASRDLIRNTIYF.

CDR3 nucleotides: TGTGCCAGCAGTTTACGGGTGCGGGGTGCTGCAGATACGCAGTATTTT. It specifies CASSLRVRGAADTQYF. The rearrangement uses TRBV7-6 and TRBJ2-3, with D possibly matching TRBD2 (6 bases). The CDR3 sequence is 16 residues long. Germline CDR1 SGHVS, CDR2 FNYEAQ. Trimming removed 6 bases at V and 4 bases at J, with 20 bases between.

V and J are TRBV6-5 and TRBJ1-6; D remains ambiguous. Germline-derived CDR1 and CDR2 are MNHEY and SVGAGI. V lost 6 bases, J lost 10 bases, and 13 bases lay in between. The CDR3 totals 13 residues. The CDR3 sequence is CASRPTGNSPLHF. The CDR3, as DNA: TGTGCCAGCAGGCCGACGGGAAACTCACCCCTCCACTTT.

This chain links TRBV5-1 with TRBJ1-2; the D gene is possibly TRBD1 (6 bases). Trimming took off 0 bases at V and 4 bases at J, with 10 bases between the two ends. The germline V gene has CDR1 SGHRS and CDR2 YFSETQ. The CDR3 is 14 amino acids. CDR3 in amino acids: CASSLDRVGYGYTF. The CDR3 DNA is TGCGCCAGCAGCTTGGACAGGGTGGGCTATGGCTACACCTTC.

This clone occurred many times. The chain has TRBV7-9 and TRBJ2-2; 7 bases line up with TRBD2. The junction had 12 bases not matched to a gene; V was cut back by 8 bases and J by 3 bases. Germline V lookup: CDR1 SEHNR, CDR2 FQNEAQ (reference sequence). The CDR3 has 16 amino acids. DNA for the CDR3: TGTGCCAGCTACACTAGAGGGAGGGGAGACACCGGGGAGCTGTTTTTT. Encoded protein: CASYTRGRGDTGELFF.